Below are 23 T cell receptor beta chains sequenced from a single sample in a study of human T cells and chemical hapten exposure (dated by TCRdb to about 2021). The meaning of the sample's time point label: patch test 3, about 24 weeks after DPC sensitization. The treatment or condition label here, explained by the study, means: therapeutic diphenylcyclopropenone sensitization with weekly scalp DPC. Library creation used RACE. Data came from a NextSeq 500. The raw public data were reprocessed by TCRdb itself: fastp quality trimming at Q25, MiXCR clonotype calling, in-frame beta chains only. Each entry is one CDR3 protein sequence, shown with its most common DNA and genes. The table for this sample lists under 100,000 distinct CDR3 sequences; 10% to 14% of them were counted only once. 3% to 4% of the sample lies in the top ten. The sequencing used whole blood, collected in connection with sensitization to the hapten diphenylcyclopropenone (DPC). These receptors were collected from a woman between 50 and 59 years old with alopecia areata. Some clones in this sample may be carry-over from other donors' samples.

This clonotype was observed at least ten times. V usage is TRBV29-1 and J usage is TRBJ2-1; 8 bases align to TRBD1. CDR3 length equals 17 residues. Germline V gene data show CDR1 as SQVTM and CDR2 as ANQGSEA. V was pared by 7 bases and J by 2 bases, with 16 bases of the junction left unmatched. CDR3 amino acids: CSARDRSAAPPYNEQFF. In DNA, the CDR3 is TGCAGCGCCCGGGACAGGTCAGCGGCCCCCCCCTACAATGAGCAGTTCTTC.

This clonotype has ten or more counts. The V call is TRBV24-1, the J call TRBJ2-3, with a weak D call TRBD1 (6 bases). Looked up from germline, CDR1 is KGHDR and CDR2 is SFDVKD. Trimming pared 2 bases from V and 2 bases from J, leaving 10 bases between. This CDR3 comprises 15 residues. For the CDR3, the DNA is TGTGCCACCAGTGATTCGGACAGAACCACAGATACGCAGTATTTT. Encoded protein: CATSDSDRTTDTQYF.

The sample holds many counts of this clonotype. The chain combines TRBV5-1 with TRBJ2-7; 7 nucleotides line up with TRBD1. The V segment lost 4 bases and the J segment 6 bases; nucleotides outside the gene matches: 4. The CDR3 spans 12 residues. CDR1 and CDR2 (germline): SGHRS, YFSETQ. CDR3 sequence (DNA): TGCGCCAGCAGCAAGACAGGGACCGAGCAGTACTTC. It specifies CASSKTGTEQYF.

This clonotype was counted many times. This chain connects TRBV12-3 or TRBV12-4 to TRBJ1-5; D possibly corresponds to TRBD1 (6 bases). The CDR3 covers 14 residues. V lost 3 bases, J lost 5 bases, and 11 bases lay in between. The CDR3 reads CASSFGGGDQPQHF. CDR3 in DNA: TGTGCCAGCAGTTTTGGGGGGGGCGATCAGCCCCAGCATTTT.

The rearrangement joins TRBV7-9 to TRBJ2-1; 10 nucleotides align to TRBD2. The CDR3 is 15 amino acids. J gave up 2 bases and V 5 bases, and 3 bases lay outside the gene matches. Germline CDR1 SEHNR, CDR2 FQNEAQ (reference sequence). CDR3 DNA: TGTGCCAGCAGCCCTGGGACTAGCGCCTACAATGAGCAGTTCTTC. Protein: CASSPGTSAYNEQFF.

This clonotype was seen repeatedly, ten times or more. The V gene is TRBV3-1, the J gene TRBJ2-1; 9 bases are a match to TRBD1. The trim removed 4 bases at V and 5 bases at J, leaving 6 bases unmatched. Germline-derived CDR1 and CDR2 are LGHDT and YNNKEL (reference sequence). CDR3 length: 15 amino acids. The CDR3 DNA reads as TGTGCCAGCAGCCCGGGACAGGGAAGGCACAATGAGCAGTTCTTC. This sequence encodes CASSPGQGRHNEQFF.

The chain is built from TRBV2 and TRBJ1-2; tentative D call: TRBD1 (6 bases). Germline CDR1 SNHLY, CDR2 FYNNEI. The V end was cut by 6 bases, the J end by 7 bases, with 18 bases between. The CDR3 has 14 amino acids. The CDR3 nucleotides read TGTGCCAGCAGCACAAGTTACAGGGATGGTGGCTACACCTTC. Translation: CASSTSYRDGGYTF. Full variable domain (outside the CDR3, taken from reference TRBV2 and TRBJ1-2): EPEVTQTPSHQVTQMGQEVILRCVPISNHLYFYWYRQILGQKVEFLVSFYNNEISEKSEIFDDQFSVERPDGSNFTLKIRSTKLEDSAMYFCASSTSYRDGGYTFGSGTRLTVV.

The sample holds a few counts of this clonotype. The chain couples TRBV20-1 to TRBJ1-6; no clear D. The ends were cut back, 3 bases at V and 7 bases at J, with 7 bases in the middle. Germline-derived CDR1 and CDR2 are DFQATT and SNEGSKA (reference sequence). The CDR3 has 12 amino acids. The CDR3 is CSASRWNSPLHF. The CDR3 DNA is TGCAGTGCTAGTCGGTGGAATTCACCCCTCCACTTT.

Written as DNA, the CDR3 is TGTGCCAGTAGTATCCTGCCGGGACAGGGAGATTCACCCCTCCACTTT. It codes for CASSILPGQGDSPLHF. The chain joins TRBV19 to TRBJ1-6, with 9 bases lining up with TRBD1. The germline gives CDR1 LNHDA, CDR2 SQIVND (reference sequence). This CDR3 has 16 amino acids. The V and J ends lost 3 bases and 8 bases, in that order; junction bases with no gene match: 8.

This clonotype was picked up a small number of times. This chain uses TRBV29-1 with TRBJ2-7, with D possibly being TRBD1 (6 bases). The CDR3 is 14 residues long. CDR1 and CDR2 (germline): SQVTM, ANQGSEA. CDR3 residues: CSASGQTSSYEQYF. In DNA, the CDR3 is TGCAGTGCCTCCGGACAGACCAGCTCCTACGAGCAGTACTTC.

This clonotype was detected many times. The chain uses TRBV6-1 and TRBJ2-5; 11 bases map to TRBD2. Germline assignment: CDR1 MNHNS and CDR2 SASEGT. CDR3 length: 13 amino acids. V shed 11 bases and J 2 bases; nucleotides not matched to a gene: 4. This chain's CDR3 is CAGRTSGQETQYF. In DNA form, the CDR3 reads TGTGCCGGACGGACTAGCGGGCAAGAGACCCAGTACTTC.

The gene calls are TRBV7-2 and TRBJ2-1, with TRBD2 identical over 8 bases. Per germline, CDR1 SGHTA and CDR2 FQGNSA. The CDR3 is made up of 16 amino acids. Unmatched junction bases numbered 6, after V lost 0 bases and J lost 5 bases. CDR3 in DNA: TGTGCCAGCAGCTTAGCTAGCGGGGCGATAAACAATGAGCAGTTCTTC. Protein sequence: CASSLASGAINNEQFF. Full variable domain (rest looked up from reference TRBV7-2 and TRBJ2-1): GAGVSQSPSNKVTEKGKDVELRCDPISGHTALYWYRQSLGQGLEFLIYFQGNSAPDKSGLPSDRFSAERTGGSVSTLTIQRTQQEDSAVYLCASSLASGAINNEQFFGPGTRLTVL.

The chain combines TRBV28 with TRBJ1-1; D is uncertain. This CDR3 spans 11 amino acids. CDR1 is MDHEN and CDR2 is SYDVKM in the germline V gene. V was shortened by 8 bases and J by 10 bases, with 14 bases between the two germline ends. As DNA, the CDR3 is TGTGCCAGCTCCGACAACCTGGGAGCTTTCTTT. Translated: CASSDNLGAFF.

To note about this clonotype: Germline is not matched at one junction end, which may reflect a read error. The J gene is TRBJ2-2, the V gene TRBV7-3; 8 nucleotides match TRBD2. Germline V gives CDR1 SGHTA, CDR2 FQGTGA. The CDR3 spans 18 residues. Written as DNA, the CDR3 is TGTGCCGGCAGCTTAACCTGGGCGGGAGGACCGAACCCCGGGGAGCTGTTTTTT. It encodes CAGSLTWAGGPNPGELFF.

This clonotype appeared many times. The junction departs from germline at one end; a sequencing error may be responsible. CDR3 nucleotides: TGCGTCAGCAGCCAAGATGGGCGAGGGAGCTCTGGAAACACCATATATTTT. Protein: CVSSQDGRGSSGNTIYF. The chain has TRBV4-3 and TRBJ1-3; D is undetermined. CDR1 and CDR2 (germline): LGHNA, YSLEER. The CDR3 consists of 17 residues.

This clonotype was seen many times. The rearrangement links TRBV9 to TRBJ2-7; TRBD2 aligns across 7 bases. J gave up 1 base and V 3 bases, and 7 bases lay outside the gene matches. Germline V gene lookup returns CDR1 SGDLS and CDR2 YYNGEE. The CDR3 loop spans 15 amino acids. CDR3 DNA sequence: TGTGCCAGCAGCGAGGGGAGGGCCCTATCCTACGAGCAGTACTTC. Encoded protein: CASSEGRALSYEQYF.

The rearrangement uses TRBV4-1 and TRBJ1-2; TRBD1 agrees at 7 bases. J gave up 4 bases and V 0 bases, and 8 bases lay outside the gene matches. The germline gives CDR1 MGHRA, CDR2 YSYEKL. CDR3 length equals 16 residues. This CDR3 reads CASSQESIGGSYGYTF. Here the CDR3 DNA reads TGCGCCAGCAGCCAAGAGAGTATAGGGGGCAGCTATGGCTACACCTTC.

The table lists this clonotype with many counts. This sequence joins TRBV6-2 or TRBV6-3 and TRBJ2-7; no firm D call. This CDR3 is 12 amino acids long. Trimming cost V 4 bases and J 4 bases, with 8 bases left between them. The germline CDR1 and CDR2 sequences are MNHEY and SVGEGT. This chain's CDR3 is CASSSSPYEQYF. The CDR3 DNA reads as TGTGCCAGCAGTTCTTCCCCGTACGAGCAGTACTTC.

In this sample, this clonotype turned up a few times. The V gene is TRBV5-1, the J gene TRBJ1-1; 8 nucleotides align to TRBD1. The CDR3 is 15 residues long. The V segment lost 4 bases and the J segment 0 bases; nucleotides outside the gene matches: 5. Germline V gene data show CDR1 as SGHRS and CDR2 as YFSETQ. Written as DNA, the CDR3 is TGCGCCAGCAGCATACAGGGGGAAGTGAACACTGAAGCTTTCTTT. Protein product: CASSIQGEVNTEAFF.

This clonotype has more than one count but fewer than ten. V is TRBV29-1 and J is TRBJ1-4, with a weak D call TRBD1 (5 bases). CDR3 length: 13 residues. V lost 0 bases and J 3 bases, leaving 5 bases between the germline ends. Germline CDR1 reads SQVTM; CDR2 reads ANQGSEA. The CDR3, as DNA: TGCAGCGTTGAAGAGGGACCTAATGAAAAACTGTTTTTT. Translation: CSVEEGPNEKLFF. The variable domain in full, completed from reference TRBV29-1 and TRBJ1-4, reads SAVISQKPSRDICQRGTSLTIQCQVDSQVTMMFWYRQQPGQSLTLIATANQGSEATYESGFVIDKFPISRPNLTFSTLTVSNMSPEDSSIYLCSVEEGPNEKLFFGSGTQLSVL.

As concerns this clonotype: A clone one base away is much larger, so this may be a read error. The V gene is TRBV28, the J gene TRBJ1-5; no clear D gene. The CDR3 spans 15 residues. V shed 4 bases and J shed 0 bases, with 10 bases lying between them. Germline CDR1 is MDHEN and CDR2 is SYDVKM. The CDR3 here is CASSCGTYSNQPQHF. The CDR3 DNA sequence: TGTGCCAGCAGTTGCGGAACTTATAGCAATCAGCCCCAGCATTTT.

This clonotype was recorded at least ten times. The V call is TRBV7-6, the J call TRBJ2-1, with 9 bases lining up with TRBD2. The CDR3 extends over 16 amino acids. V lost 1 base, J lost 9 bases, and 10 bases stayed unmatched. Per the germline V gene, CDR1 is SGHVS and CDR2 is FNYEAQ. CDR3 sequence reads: CASSLEGVSGSAEQFF. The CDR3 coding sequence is TGTGCCAGCAGCTTAGAGGGAGTTAGCGGGAGCGCTGAGCAGTTCTTC.

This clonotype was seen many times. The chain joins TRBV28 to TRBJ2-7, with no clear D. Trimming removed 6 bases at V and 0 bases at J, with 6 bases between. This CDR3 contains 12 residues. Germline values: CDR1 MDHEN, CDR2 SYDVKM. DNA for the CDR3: TGTGCCAGCAGGGCCTCCTCCTACGAGCAGTACTTC. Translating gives CASRASSYEQYF.